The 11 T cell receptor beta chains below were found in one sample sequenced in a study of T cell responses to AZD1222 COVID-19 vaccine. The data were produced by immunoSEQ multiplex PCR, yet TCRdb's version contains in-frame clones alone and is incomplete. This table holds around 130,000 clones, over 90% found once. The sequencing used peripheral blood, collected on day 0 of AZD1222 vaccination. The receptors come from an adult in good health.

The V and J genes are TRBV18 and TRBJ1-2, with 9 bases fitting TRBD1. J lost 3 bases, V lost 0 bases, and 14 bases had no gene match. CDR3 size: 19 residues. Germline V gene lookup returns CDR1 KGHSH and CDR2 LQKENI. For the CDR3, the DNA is TGTGCCAGCTCACCACCGAGGCGGGACAGGGACCAAACATACTATGGCTACACCTTC. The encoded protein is CASSPPRRDRDQTYYGYTF.

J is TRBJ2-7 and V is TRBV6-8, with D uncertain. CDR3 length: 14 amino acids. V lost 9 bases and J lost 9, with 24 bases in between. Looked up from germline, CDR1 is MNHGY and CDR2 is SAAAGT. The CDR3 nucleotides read TGTGCCAGGCCCTACATCCGACATACTTTTCGGCAGTACTTC. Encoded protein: CARPYIRHTFRQYF.

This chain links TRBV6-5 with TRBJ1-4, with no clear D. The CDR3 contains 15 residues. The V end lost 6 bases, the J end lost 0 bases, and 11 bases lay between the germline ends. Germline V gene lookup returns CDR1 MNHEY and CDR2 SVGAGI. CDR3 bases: TGTGCCAGCAGACAGATCCGCGCAACTAATGAAAAACTGTTTTTT. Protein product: CASRQIRATNEKLFF.

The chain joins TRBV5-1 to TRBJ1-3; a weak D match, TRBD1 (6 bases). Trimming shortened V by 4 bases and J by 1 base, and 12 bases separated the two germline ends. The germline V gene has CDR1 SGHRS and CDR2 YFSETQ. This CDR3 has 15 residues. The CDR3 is CASSLGGGSGNTIYF. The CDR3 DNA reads TGCGCCAGCAGCCTGGGAGGGGGTTCTGGAAACACCATATATTTT.

CDR3 coding DNA: TGTGCCTGGAGCGGACTAGCGGGAGTGCGCGAGACCCAGTACTTC. It translates to CAWSGLAGVRETQYF. The rearrangement links TRBV30 to TRBJ2-5; 13 bases line up with TRBD2. The CDR3 is 15 residues long. CDR1 is GTSNPN, CDR2 SVGIG, per germline (reference sequence). After removal of 3 bases from V and 5 bases from J, the junction contained 6 bases not matched to a gene. Based on the CDR3 plus reference TRBV30 and TRBJ2-5, the full variable domain is SQTIHQWPATLVQPVGSPLSLECTVEGTSNPNLYWYRQAAGRGLQLLFYSVGIGQISSEVPQNLSASRPQDRQFILSSKKLLLSDSGFYLCAWSGLAGVRETQYFGPGTRLLVL.

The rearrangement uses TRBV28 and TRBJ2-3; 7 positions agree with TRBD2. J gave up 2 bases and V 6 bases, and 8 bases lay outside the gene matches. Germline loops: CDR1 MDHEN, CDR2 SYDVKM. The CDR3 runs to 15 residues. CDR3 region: CASRQTSVSTDTQYF. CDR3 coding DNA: TGTGCCAGCAGACAAACTAGCGTATCCACAGATACGCAGTATTTT.

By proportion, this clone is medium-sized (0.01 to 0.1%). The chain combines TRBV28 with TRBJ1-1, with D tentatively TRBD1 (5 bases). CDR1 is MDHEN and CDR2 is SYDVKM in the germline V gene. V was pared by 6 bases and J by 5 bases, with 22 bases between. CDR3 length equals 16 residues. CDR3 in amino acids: CASRPPPGFLRTEAFF. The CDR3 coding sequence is TGTGCCAGCAGACCCCCTCCAGGGTTTTTACGAACTGAAGCTTTCTTT. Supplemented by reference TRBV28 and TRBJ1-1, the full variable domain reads DVKVTQSSRYLVKRTGEKVFLECVQDMDHENMFWYRQDPGLGLRLIYFSYDVKMKEKGDIPEGYSVSREKKERFSLILESASTNQTSMYLCASRPPPGFLRTEAFFGQGTRLTVV.

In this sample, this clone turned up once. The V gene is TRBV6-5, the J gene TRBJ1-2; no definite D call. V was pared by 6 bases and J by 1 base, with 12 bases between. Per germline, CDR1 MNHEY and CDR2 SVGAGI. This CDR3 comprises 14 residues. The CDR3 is CASSPSVGNYGYTF. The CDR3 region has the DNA TGTGCCAGCAGCCCCAGTGTGGGTAACTATGGCTACACCTTC.

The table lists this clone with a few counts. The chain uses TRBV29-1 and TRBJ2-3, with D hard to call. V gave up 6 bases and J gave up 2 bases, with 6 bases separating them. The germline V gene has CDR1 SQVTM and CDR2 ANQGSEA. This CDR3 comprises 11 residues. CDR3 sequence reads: CSVSTTDTQYF. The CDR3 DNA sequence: TGCAGCGTCAGCACCACAGATACGCAGTATTTT.

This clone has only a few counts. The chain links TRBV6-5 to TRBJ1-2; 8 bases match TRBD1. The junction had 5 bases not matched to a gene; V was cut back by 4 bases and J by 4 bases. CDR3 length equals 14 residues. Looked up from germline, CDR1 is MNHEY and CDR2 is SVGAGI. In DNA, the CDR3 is TGTGCCAGCAGTTCGCGACAGGGGCCCTATGGCTACACCTTC. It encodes CASSSRQGPYGYTF.

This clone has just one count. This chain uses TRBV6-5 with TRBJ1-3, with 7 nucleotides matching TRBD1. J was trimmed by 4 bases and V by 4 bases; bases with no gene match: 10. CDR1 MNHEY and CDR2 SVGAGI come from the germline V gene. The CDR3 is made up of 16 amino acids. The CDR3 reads CASSWTGGSLGNTIYF. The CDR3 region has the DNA TGTGCCAGCAGTTGGACAGGAGGGTCCTTGGGAAACACCATATATTTT.